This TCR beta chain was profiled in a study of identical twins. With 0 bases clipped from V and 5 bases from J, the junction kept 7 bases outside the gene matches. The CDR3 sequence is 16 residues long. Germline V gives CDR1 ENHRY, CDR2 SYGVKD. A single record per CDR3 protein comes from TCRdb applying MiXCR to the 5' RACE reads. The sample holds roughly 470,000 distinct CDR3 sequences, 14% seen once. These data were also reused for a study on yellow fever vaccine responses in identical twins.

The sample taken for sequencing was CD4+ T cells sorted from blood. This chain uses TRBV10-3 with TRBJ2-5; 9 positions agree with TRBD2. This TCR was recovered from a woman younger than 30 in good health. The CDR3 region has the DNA TGTGCCATCAGTGAGTCGGGACGCGGGGGGGCCGAGACCCAGTACTTC. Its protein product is CAISESGRGGAETQYF.